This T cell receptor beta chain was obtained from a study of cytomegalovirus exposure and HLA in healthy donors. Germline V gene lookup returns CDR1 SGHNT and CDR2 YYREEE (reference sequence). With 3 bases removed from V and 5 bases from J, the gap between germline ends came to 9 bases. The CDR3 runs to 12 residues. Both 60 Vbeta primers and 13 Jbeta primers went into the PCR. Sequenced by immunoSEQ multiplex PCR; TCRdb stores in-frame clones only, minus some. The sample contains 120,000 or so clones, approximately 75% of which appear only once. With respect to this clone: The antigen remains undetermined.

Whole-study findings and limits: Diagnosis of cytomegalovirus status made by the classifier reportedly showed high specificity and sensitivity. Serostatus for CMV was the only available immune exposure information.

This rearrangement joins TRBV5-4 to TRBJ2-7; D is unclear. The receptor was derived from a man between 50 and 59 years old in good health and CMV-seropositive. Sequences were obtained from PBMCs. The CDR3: CASSSNYDEQYF. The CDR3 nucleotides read TGTGCCAGCAGCTCCAACTACGACGAGCAGTACTTC.